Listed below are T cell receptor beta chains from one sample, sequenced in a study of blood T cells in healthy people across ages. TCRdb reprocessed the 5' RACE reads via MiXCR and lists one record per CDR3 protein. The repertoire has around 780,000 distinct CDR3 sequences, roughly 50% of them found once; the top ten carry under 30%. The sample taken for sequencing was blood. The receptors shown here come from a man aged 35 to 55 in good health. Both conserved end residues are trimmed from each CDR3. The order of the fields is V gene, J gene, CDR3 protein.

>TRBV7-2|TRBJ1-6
ATDRATGGTSMPLH
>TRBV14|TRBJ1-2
ASSQTQGAGNYGYT
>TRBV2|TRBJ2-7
ASSVSAGRYEQY
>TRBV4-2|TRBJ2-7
ASSPRPPQGGVSYEQY
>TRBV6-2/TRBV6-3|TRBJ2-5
ASSYSTLPETQY
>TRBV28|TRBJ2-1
ASTLGLEGEQF
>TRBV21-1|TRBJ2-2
ASSNQSHLLRGLALTGELF
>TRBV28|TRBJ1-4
ASRSGYEKLF
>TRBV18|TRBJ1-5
ASSLGQGDRPQH
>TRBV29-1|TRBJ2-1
SVEKGGYGEQF
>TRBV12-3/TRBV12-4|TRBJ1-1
ASSHSGEGTEAF
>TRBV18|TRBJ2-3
ASSPGLAGAVDTQY
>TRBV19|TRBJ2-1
ASSMSVVTYNEQF
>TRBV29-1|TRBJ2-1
SVEPIRTGGPMLSYNEQF
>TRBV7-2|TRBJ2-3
ASSPWGLAGDGGTDTQY
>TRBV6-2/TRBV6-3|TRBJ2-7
ASSYTSGFPYEQY
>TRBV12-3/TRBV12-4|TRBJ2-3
ASSRGLKTQY
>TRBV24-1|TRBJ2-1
ATAPSDRTYNEQF
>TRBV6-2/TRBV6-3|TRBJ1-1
ASSGQGGNTEAF
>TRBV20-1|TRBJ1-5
SARSLAGGAGQPQH
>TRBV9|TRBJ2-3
ASSVTGGLTTDTQY
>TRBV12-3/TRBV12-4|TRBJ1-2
ASSTGRGYT
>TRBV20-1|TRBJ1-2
SARVQLEGYT
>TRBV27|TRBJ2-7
ASSFLKGTRSYEQY
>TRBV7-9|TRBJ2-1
ASSRDRGLDNEQF
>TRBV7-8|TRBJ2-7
ASSLALAPIYEQY
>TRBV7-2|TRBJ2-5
ASSLAGQLETQY
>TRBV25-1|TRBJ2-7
ASSEYGTGLLEQY
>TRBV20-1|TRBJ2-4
SAEGTNIQY
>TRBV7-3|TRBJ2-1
ASSLGRDNEQF
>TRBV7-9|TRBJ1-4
ASNHYQGFGEKLF
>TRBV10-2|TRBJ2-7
ASSEGGGQSYEQY
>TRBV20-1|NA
SVSGSDLIYNEQY
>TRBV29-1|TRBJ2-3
SAKVAGGRPDTQY
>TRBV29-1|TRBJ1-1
STRVNLDTEAF
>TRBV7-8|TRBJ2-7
ASSADPRPEQY
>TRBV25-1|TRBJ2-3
ASRALVAAGDTDTQY
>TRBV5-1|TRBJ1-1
ASSPAVGNTEAF
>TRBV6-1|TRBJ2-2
ASSETVGQGTGELF
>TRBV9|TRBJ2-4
ASKGDNQNIQY
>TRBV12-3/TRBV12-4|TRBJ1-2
ASSPLQWSGYT
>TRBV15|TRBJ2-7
ATSAGQRYEQY
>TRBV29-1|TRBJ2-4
SVEDLGQGNKY
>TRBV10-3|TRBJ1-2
AISERVQGMEFGGYT
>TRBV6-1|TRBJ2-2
ASSDSPHTGELF
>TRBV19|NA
ASSPGLRGTQY
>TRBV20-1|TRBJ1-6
SAKIGQGGSPLH
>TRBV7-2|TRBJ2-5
ASSLTSGDFNEQY
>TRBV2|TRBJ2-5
ASSPTTGSETQY